The clone carrying this T cell receptor beta chain appeared a few times. The antigen remains unidentified. The CDR3 consists of 12 residues. V gave up 5 bases and J gave up 3 bases, with 8 bases separating them. Germline assignment: CDR1 SGHTA and CDR2 FQGTGA. The sorted Tregs were CD4+CD25+CD127-/low cells. Semi-nested PCR with Nested Universal Primer A followed constant-region reverse priming of full-length variable regions. TCRdb passed the 5' RACE reads through MiXCR, listing each CDR3 protein once. Of over 45,000 distinct CDR3 sequences in the sample, about 25% were seen once. Whole-study results and caveats: Tumor Treg TCRs overlapped most with tumor naive CD4+ cells. Tumor memory CD4+ T cell TCR gene usage was found to cluster with blood and lymph node memory CD4+ cells and with lymph node naive CD4+ cells. Whole repertoires were not studied in the larger cohort, only one V-J beta rearrangement.

The sequenced material came from tumor-infiltrating Tregs sorted from the breast tumor. The TCR sequence derives from a female donor with breast cancer. The V and J genes are TRBV7-3 and TRBJ2-7, with D hard to call. CDR3 nucleotide sequence: TGTGCCAGCAGCGTTACAGACTACGAGCAGTACTTC. Encoded protein: CASSVTDYEQYF.